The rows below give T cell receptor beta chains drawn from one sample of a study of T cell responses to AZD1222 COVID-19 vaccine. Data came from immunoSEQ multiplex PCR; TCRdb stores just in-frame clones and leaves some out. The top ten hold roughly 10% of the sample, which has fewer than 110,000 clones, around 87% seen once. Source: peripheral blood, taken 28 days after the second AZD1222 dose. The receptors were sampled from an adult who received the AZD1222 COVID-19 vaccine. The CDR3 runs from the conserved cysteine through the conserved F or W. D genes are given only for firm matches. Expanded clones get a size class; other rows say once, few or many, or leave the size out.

CDR3: CASSIVGRDRGTEAFF
DNA: TGTGCCAGTAGTATAGTGGGAAGGGACAGGGGCACTGAAGCTTTCTTT
D: TRBD1
length: 16
J: TRBJ1-1
size: NA
V: TRBV19

CDR3: CASSLTGDNQPQHF
DNA: TGTGCCAGCAGCTTAACAGGGGACAATCAGCCCCAGCATTTT
D: TRBD1
length: 14
J: TRBJ1-5
size: NA
V: TRBV7-2

CDR3: CASSQTASGILIYEQYF
DNA: TGTGCCAGCAGCCAGACGGCTAGCGGGATCCTGATCTACGAGCAGTACTTC
D: TRBD2
length: 17
J: TRBJ2-7
size: NA
V: TRBV7-2

CDR3: CASSLSTRAIEQYF
DNA: TGTGCCAGCAGCTTGTCGACGAGGGCAATTGAGCAGTACTTC
D: NA
length: 14
J: TRBJ2-7
size: NA
V: TRBV7-2

CDR3: CAISDGQGVDSGYTF
DNA: TGTGCCATCAGTGACGGACAGGGGGTAGATTCTGGCTACACCTTC
D: TRBD1
length: 15
J: TRBJ1-2
size: once
V: TRBV10-3

CDR3: CACLGETGANVLTF
DNA: TGTGCCTGCTTAGGAGAAACTGGGGCCAACGTCCTGACTTTC
D: NA
length: 14
J: TRBJ2-6
size: NA
V: TRBV30

CDR3: CASSQTSGQPYGYTF
DNA: TGTGCCAGCAGCCAAACTTCGGGACAGCCCTATGGCTACACCTTC
D: TRBD1
length: 15
J: TRBJ1-2
size: NA
V: TRBV3-1/TRBV3-2

CDR3: CASSPRPGYYEQYF
DNA: TGTGCCAGTAGTCCCCGCCCGGGCTATTACGAGCAGTACTTC
D: NA
length: 14
J: TRBJ2-7
size: few
V: TRBV19

CDR3: CASIRGGGNTIYF
DNA: TGTGCCAGCATCAGGGGAGGTGGAAACACCATATATTTT
D: NA
length: 13
J: TRBJ1-3
size: NA
V: TRBV6-5

CDR3: CASSYAGSSYEQYF
DNA: TGTGCCAGCAGTTACGCTGGGAGCTCCTACGAGCAGTACTTC
D: NA
length: 14
J: TRBJ2-7
size: once
V: TRBV6-5

CDR3: CATSDPGTVYNEQFF
DNA: TGTGCCACCAGTGATCCCGGGACAGTTTACAATGAGCAGTTCTTC
D: TRBD1
length: 15
J: TRBJ2-1
size: NA
V: TRBV24-1

CDR3: CASSQTGGRPLHF
DNA: TGTGCCAGCAGCCAGACAGGGGGAAGACCCCTCCACTTT
D: TRBD1
length: 13
J: TRBJ1-6
size: NA
V: TRBV9

CDR3: CASSHRENIQYF
DNA: TGTGCCAGTAGTCACAGGGAAAACATTCAGTACTTC
D: NA
length: 12
J: TRBJ2-4
size: NA
V: TRBV19

CDR3: CASSFLWRGLPGTQYF
DNA: TGTGCCAGCAGCTTTCTCTGGCGGGGGCTGCCGGGGACGCAGTATTTT
D: NA
length: 16
J: TRBJ2-3
size: NA
V: TRBV7-9

CDR3: CASRPLAGASNEQFF
DNA: TGTGCCAGTAGGCCACTCGCGGGGGCCAGCAATGAGCAGTTCTTC
D: NA
length: 15
J: TRBJ2-1
size: few
V: TRBV19

CDR3: CASSLGQTSGSNDEQFF
DNA: TGTGCCAGCAGCTTAGGCCAGACTAGCGGGAGCAACGATGAGCAGTTCTTC
D: TRBD2
length: 17
J: TRBJ2-1
size: once
V: TRBV11-3

CDR3: CASSWGTSYEQYF
DNA: TGTGCCAGCAGCTGGGGGACTAGTTACGAGCAGTACTTC
D: TRBD2
length: 13
J: TRBJ2-7
size: NA
V: TRBV5-4

CDR3: CASSKGSGPMNTEAFF
DNA: TGTGCCAGCAGCAAAGGATCAGGGCCCATGAACACTGAAGCTTTCTTT
D: NA
length: 16
J: TRBJ1-1
size: NA
V: TRBV21-1

CDR3: CASSYPDTQYF
DNA: TGTGCCAGCAGTTACCCAGATACGCAGTATTTT
D: NA
length: 11
J: TRBJ2-3
size: NA
V: TRBV6-2/TRBV6-3

CDR3: CASSLYPGAGNEQFF
DNA: TGTGCCAGCAGTTTATATCCAGGGGCGGGAAATGAGCAGTTCTTC
D: NA
length: 15
J: TRBJ2-1
size: once
V: TRBV27

CDR3: CASSPGPTSGSYDTQYF
DNA: TGTGCCAGCTCACCAGGGCCGACTAGCGGGAGTTACGATACGCAGTATTTT
D: TRBD2
length: 17
J: TRBJ2-3
size: NA
V: TRBV18

CDR3: CASSMLTGVGPTEAFF
DNA: TGTGCCAGTAGTATGCTGACAGGGGTAGGCCCCACTGAAGCTTTCTTT
D: TRBD1
length: 16
J: TRBJ1-1
size: once
V: TRBV19

CDR3: CVSGTDHNTEAFF
DNA: TGTGTTTCCGGGACAGACCATAACACTGAAGCTTTCTTT
D: TRBD1
length: 13
J: TRBJ1-1
size: NA
V: TRBV11-1

CDR3: CASSMGEKLFF
DNA: TGTGCCAGTAGTATGGGAGAAAAACTGTTTTTT
D: NA
length: 11
J: TRBJ1-4
size: NA
V: TRBV19

CDR3: CASSSGGDTSDTF
DNA: TGCGCCAGCAGCTCGGGTGGGGACACCAGCGACACCTTC
D: NA
length: 13
J: TRBJ1-2
size: NA
V: TRBV5-1

CDR3: CSASDRVGAAGNTIYF
DNA: TGCAGTGCTAGTGACAGGGTTGGCGCCGCTGGAAACACCATATATTTT
D: TRBD1
length: 16
J: TRBJ1-3
size: NA
V: TRBV20-1